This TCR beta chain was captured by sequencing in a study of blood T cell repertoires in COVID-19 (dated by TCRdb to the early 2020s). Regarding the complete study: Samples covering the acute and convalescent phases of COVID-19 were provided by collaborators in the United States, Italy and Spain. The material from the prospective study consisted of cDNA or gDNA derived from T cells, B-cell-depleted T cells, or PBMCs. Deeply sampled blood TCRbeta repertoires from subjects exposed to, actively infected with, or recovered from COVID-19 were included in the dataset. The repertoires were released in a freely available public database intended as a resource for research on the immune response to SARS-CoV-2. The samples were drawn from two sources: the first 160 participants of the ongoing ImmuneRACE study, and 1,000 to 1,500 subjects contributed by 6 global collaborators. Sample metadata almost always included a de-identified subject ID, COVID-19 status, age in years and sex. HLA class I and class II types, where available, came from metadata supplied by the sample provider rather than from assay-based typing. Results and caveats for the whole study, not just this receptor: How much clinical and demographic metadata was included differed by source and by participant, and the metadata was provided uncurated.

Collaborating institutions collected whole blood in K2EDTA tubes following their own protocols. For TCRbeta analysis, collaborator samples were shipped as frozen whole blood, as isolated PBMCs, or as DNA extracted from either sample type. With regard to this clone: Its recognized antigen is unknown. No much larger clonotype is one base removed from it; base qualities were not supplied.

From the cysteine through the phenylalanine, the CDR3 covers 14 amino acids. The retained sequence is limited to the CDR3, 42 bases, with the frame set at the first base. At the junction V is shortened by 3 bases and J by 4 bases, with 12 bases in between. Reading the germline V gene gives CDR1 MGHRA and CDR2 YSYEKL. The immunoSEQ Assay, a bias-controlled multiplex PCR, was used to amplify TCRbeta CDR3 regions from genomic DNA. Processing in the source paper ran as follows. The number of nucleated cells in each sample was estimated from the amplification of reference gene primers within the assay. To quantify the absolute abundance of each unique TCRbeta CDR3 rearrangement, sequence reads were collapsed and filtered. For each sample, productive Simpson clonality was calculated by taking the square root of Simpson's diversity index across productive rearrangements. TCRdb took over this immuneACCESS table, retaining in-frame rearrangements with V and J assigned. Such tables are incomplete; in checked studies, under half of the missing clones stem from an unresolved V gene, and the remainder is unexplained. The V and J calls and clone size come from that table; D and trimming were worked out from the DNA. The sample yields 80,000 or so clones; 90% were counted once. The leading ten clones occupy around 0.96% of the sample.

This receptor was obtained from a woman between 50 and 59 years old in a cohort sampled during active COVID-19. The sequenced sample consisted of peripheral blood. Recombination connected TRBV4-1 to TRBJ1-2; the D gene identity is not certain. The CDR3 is CASSQGGQIYGYTF. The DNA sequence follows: TGCGCCAGCAGCCAGGGAGGCCAAATCTATGGCTACACCTTC.